This T cell receptor beta chain originates from a study of cytotoxic CD8 clonotypes in ibrutinib-treated CLL. Per the germline V gene, CDR1 is MGHDK and CDR2 is SYGVNS. The V segment lost 2 bases and the J segment 9 bases; nucleotides outside the gene matches: 14. This CDR3 region has 16 residues. The protocol was immunoSEQ multiplex PCR, while the TCRdb copy is restricted to in-frame clones and leaves out a portion. The sample carries some 200,000 clones, approximately 70% recorded once. About this clone itself: No antigen is known for it.

General study results and limits: Patients had baseline clonality above age-matched healthy donors, and this clonality moved with circulating CD8+ T-cell counts.

J is TRBJ1-2 and V is TRBV25-1; TRBD1 agrees at 8 bases. Sequencing was performed on PBMCs, taken after 12 months of ibrutinib treatment. The clonotype was recovered from a human donor with chronic lymphocytic leukemia. The CDR3 region has the DNA TGTGCCAGCAGTGAAATAGACTCAGGGGGCGGATTAAGCTACACCTTC. Translating it yields CASSEIDSGGGLSYTF.